What follows are 2 T cell receptor beta chains derived from one specimen sequenced in a study of cytotoxic CD8 clonotypes in ibrutinib-treated CLL. Profiling relied on immunoSEQ multiplex PCR, and the TCRdb table lists in-frame clones only, not all of them. The data contain 200,000 or so clones, around 75% of them singletons. This specimen was PBMCs, taken after 12 months of ibrutinib treatment. The receptors were gathered from a human donor with chronic lymphocytic leukemia.

The rearrangement links TRBV7-8 to TRBJ2-7, with 12 bases that match TRBD1. The CDR3 runs 13 residues. The germline V gene encodes CDR1 SGHVS and CDR2 FQNEAQ. Trimming removed 10 bases from V and 7 bases from J; junction bases left unmatched: 8. The CDR3 bases are TGTGCCACCCAGGGACAGGGGGCAGGAGAGCAGTACTTC. Protein product: CATQGQGAGEQYF.

This clone was found many times. The chain uses TRBV5-6 and TRBJ1-2; no definite D call. V lost 1 base to trimming and J lost 2 bases, with 12 bases between them. The germline gives CDR1 SGHDT, CDR2 YYEEEE. The CDR3 runs 15 residues. CDR3 nucleotide sequence: TGTGCCAGCAGCTTGTTTGGGCGGTGGAACTATGGCTACACCTTC. It is translated as CASSLFGRWNYGYTF.